This passage covers 18 T cell receptor beta chains from one sample sequenced in a study of shared clonotypes between healthy human individuals. The protocol was immunoSEQ multiplex PCR, while the TCRdb copy is restricted to in-frame clones and leaves out a portion. Of more than 2,000,000 clones listed, about 92% are singletons. What was sequenced was naive CD4+ T cells sorted from blood. Subset here: CD45RA+ positively selected. The origin of the receptors is a man between 18 and 29 years old in good health.

The V call is TRBV28, the J call TRBJ1-4; TRBD1 matches 9 bases. This CDR3 is built from 18 residues. Germline CDR1 is MDHEN and CDR2 is SYDVKM. V was clipped by 6 bases and J by 7 bases; unmatched bases: 18. This chain's CDR3 is CASRPAGTGRLGSEKLFF. CDR3 DNA: TGTGCCAGCAGACCTGCCGGGACAGGGAGGCTGGGAAGTGAAAAACTGTTTTTT.

The chain has TRBV28 and TRBJ2-5, with 10 bases identical to TRBD1. The J call may be mistaken, given a closer DNA end match to TRBJ2-7. The CDR3 length is 17 residues. CDR1 is MDHEN and CDR2 is SYDVKM in the germline V gene. CDR3 residues: CASSPRQGATLAYEQYF. The CDR3 DNA is TGTGCCAGCAGTCCCCGACAGGGGGCGACATTAGCTTACGAGCAGTACTTC.

The chain employs TRBV4-2 and TRBJ1-1, with D uncertain. The ends were cut back, 0 bases at V and 1 base at J, with 6 bases in the middle. The germline gives CDR1 LGHNA, CDR2 YNFKEQ. The CDR3 runs to 14 residues. The CDR3 region is CASSQDTENTEAFF. CDR3 coding DNA: TGTGCCAGCAGCCAAGATACAGAGAACACTGAAGCTTTCTTT.

This chain connects TRBV30 to TRBJ2-5, with TRBD1 matching over 9 bases. CDR3 length: 14 residues. Losses at the gene ends were 0 bases for V and 8 bases for J; bases not matched to a gene: 7. Germline V gene lookup returns CDR1 GTSNPN and CDR2 SVGIG (reference sequence). Written as DNA, the CDR3 is TGTGCCTGGAGTGTTCGTGGGACAGGGAGTACCCAGTACTTC. Residues: CAWSVRGTGSTQYF.

On this clone itself: Within the sample, other DNA sequences also encode this same CDR3. The chain employs TRBV5-1 and TRBJ2-5; D perhaps matches TRBD2 (6 bases). The V gene lost 0 bases and the J gene lost 1 base, with 10 bases spanning the gap. This CDR3 region has 15 residues. The V gene's germline CDR1 is SGHRS and CDR2 YFSETQ. The CDR3 DNA reads TGCGCCAGCAGCTTGGCCACCGGGAGCCAAGAGACCCAGTACTTC. It yields the protein CASSLATGSQETQYF.

This sequence joins TRBV5-1 and TRBJ2-2; 9 bases line up with TRBD2. Germline assignment: CDR1 SGHRS and CDR2 YFSETQ. This CDR3 region has 15 residues. The V gene end was trimmed by 6 bases and the J gene end by 4 bases; junction bases not matched to a gene: 7. The CDR3 loop reads CASTTLAGPTGELFF. The CDR3 DNA is TGCGCCAGCACCACGCTAGCGGGGCCCACCGGGGAGCTGTTTTTT.

Details on this clone: At the DNA level, this CDR3 is encoded by other sequences in the same sample as well. The V gene is TRBV4-1, the J gene TRBJ2-1; TRBD2 matches at 13 bases. V lost 0 bases to trimming and J lost 7 bases; unmatched junction nucleotides: 3. The CDR3 covers 16 residues. Germline CDR1 reads MGHRA; CDR2 reads YSYEKL. This CDR3 is CASSQDLGLAGNEQFF. Here the CDR3 DNA reads TGCGCCAGCAGCCAAGATTTGGGACTAGCGGGGAATGAGCAGTTCTTC.

The chain has TRBV10-3 and TRBJ2-5; 8 nucleotides agree with TRBD1. The germline V gene encodes CDR1 ENHRY and CDR2 SYGVKD. This CDR3 has 12 amino acids. V lost 8 bases and J lost 4; bases outside the gene matches: 3. CDR3 sequence reads: CAIGRGPETQYF. The DNA of the CDR3 is TGTGCCATCGGCAGGGGGCCAGAGACCCAGTACTTC.

In its sample, this clone was seen a few times. V is TRBV19 and J is TRBJ2-2, with D unresolved. The germline CDR1 and CDR2 sequences are LNHDA and SQIVND (reference sequence). The V end lost 4 bases, the J end lost 1 base, and 13 bases lay between the germline ends. The CDR3 consists of 16 residues. The CDR3 here is CASSTTAFGNTGELFF. Written as DNA, the CDR3 is TGTGCCAGTAGTACTACCGCCTTTGGGAACACCGGGGAGCTGTTTTTT.

This chain joins TRBV7-9 and TRBJ2-3; D is undetermined. CDR3 length: 13 residues. V lost 6 bases and J 0 bases, leaving 7 bases between the germline ends. CDR1 is SEHNR and CDR2 is FQNEAQ in the germline V gene (reference sequence). The CDR3 reads CASRLASTDTQYF. The CDR3, as DNA: TGTGCCAGCAGGCTGGCTAGCACAGATACGCAGTATTTT.

This chain uses TRBV7-9 with TRBJ2-1, with D hard to call. This CDR3 is built from 9 residues. The germline V and J ends were trimmed by 4 bases and 9 bases, with 1 base remaining between them. From germline, CDR1 is SEHNR and CDR2 FQNEAQ (reference sequence). The CDR3 DNA sequence: TGTGCCAGCAGCTCTGAGCAGTTCTTC. It yields the protein CASSSEQFF.

DNA for the CDR3: TGTGCCAGCAGTTTGGCGGGTGTCATTAGCGAGCAGTACTTC. It codes for CASSLAGVISEQYF. The chain recombines TRBV6-6 with TRBJ2-7, with D possibly matching TRBD2 (5 bases). CDR1 is MNHNY, CDR2 SVGAGI, per germline (reference sequence). The CDR3 sequence is 14 residues long. With 4 bases removed from V and 6 bases from J, the gap between germline ends came to 16 bases.

The chain carries TRBV4-1 and TRBJ1-1; 9 bases match TRBD1. J gave up 6 bases and V 1 base, and 9 bases lay outside the gene matches. There are 16 residues in the CDR3. Germline CDR1 MGHRA, CDR2 YSYEKL. The CDR3, as DNA: TGCGCCAGCAGCCAAGGGGTGGGGACAGGGCGAGCTGAAGCTTTCTTT. Its translation: CASSQGVGTGRAEAFF.

The chain recombines TRBV29-1 with TRBJ1-1; D not resolved. This CDR3 comprises 12 residues. Per germline, CDR1 SQVTM and CDR2 ANQGSEA. Trimming removed 8 bases at V and 4 bases at J, with 14 bases between. The CDR3 sequence: CSLRTAATEAFF. DNA for the CDR3: TGCAGCTTAAGGACCGCCGCCACTGAAGCTTTCTTT.

J is TRBJ1-3 and V is TRBV5-4; the match to TRBD1 covers 8 bases. The CDR3 consists of 14 residues. In germline, CDR1 is SGHNT, CDR2 YYREEE (reference sequence). The V segment lost 5 bases and the J segment 4 bases; nucleotides outside the gene matches: 5. The CDR3 region is CASSTDRDGNTIYF. CDR3 DNA: TGTGCCAGCAGTACGGACAGGGACGGAAACACCATATATTTT.

This clone was counted once. V and J are TRBV6-1 and TRBJ1-6, with a possible D match to TRBD1 (5 bases). Germline loops: CDR1 MNHNS, CDR2 SASEGT. The CDR3 has 14 amino acids. V was pared by 6 bases and J by 6 bases, with 12 bases between. In DNA, the CDR3 is TGTGCCAGCAGACAGGTCTCCGGTAATTCACCCCTCCACTTT. Its translation: CASRQVSGNSPLHF.

In its sample, this clone was seen once. The chain recombines TRBV11-2 with TRBJ1-3; D uncertain. The CDR3 runs 15 residues. Germline loops: CDR1 SGHAT, CDR2 FQNNGV. Trimming pared 6 bases from V and 6 bases from J, leaving 18 bases between. The CDR3 DNA is TGTGCCAGCAGTCGTGACCCCACGTGGCTAAACACCATATATTTT. Protein sequence: CASSRDPTWLNTIYF. Complete variable domain (other parts from reference TRBV11-2 and TRBJ1-3): EAGVAQSPRYKIIEKRQSVAFWCNPISGHATLYWYQQILGQGPKLLIQFQNNGVVDDSQLPKDRFSAERLKGVDSTLKIQPAKLEDSAVYLCASSRDPTWLNTIYFGEGSWLTVV.

The rearrangement uses TRBV19 and TRBJ1-6; D possibly corresponds to TRBD1 (6 bases). Germline CDR1 LNHDA, CDR2 SQIVND (reference sequence). Trimming stripped 6 bases from V and 8 bases from J, with 17 bases between. This CDR3 is built from 15 residues. The CDR3 sequence: CASRQGDRIYSPLHF. The CDR3 bases are TGTGCCAGTAGACAGGGAGACAGAATTTATTCACCCCTCCACTTT.